Below, 23 T cell receptor beta chains from the same sample are listed, as sequenced in a study of immune evolution from preneoplasia to lung adenocarcinoma. The data were produced by immunoSEQ multiplex PCR, yet TCRdb's version contains in-frame clones alone and is incomplete. The sample carries over 10,000 clones, around 85% recorded once. The sample comprised FFPE tissue from an adenomatous hyperplasia lung lesion. The subset here: atypical adenomatous hyperplasia (AAH), lung preneoplasia. These receptors all come from a person between 50 and 69 years old with lung adenocarcinoma.

The chain links TRBV28 to TRBJ1-1; perhaps TRBD1 as D (6 bases). From germline, CDR1 is MDHEN and CDR2 SYDVKM. The CDR3 contains 15 residues. V lost 5 bases to trimming and J lost 2 bases, with 15 bases between them. The DNA of the CDR3 is TGTGCCAGCAGTCTACAAACAGGGCGAAACACTGAAGCTTTCTTT. Its translation is CASSLQTGRNTEAFF. Complete variable domain (other parts from reference TRBV28 and TRBJ1-1): DVKVTQSSRYLVKRTGEKVFLECVQDMDHENMFWYRQDPGLGLRLIYFSYDVKMKEKGDIPEGYSVSREKKERFSLILESASTNQTSMYLCASSLQTGRNTEAFFGQGTRLTVV.

The rearrangement joins TRBV11-3 to TRBJ2-1; weak D call: TRBD2 (5 bases). Germline-derived CDR1 and CDR2 are SGHNT and YENEEA. Trimming removed 1 base from V and 6 bases from J, with 13 bases in between. The CDR3 loop spans 15 amino acids. Here the CDR3 reads CASSLGTGVTNEQFF. Written as DNA, the CDR3 is TGTGCCAGCAGCTTAGGGACCGGGGTAACCAATGAGCAGTTCTTC. Full variable domain (missing parts from reference TRBV11-3 and TRBJ2-1): EAGVVQSPRYKIIEKKQPVAFWCNPISGHNTLYWYLQNLGQGPELLIRYENEEAVDDSQLPKDRFSAERLKGVDSTLKIQPAELGDSAVYLCASSLGTGVTNEQFFGPGTRLTVL.

The chain employs TRBV23-1 and TRBJ1-4; tentatively, D is TRBD1 (6 bases). TRBV23-1 is placed among ORFs of uncertain function. This CDR3 is built from 15 residues. V lost 4 bases, J lost 4 bases, and 13 bases lay in between. The CDR3 spells CASSPNRVDNEKLFF. In nucleotides, the CDR3 is TGCGCCAGCAGTCCTAACAGGGTGGATAATGAAAAACTGTTTTTT.

The chain carries TRBV19 and TRBJ1-1; 7 positions match TRBD1. Germline lookup yields CDR1 LNHDA and CDR2 SQIVND (reference sequence). The CDR3 covers 15 residues. Losses at the gene ends were 6 bases for V and 0 bases for J; bases not matched to a gene: 7. CDR3 residues: CASRERDSLNTEAFF. CDR3 DNA sequence: TGTGCCAGTAGGGAGCGGGACAGCTTGAACACTGAAGCTTTCTTT.

The table lists this clone with a few counts. V is TRBV25-1 and J is TRBJ1-4; D is perhaps TRBD1 (5 bases). Trimming stripped 3 bases from V and 2 bases from J, with 10 bases between. The CDR3 runs to 15 residues. CDR1 is MGHDK and CDR2 is SYGVNS in the germline V gene. CDR3 protein: CASSDSGRTNEKLFF. DNA of the CDR3: TGTGCCAGCAGTGATTCGGGACGGACTAATGAAAAACTGTTTTTT.

The chain links TRBV11-3 to TRBJ1-1, with D uncertain. Trimming took off 5 bases at V and 10 bases at J, with 17 bases between the two ends. The CDR3 is 13 amino acids. Germline-derived CDR1 and CDR2 are SGHNT and YENEEA. CDR3 region: CASSPGSAERAFF. DNA for the CDR3: TGTGCCAGCAGCCCAGGTTCAGCCGAGAGAGCTTTCTTT.

The genes are TRBV27 and TRBJ2-4; D is possibly TRBD1 (6 bases). V shed 6 bases and J shed 1 base, with 10 bases lying between them. CDR3 size: 14 residues. Germline CDR1 MNHEY, CDR2 SMNVEV (reference sequence). CDR3 in amino acids: CASRGAGAKNIQYF. The CDR3 coding sequence is TGTGCCAGCAGGGGGGCCGGGGCCAAAAACATTCAGTACTTC.

The chain is built from TRBV27 and TRBJ2-7; tentatively, D is TRBD2 (6 bases). This CDR3 spans 15 amino acids. V lost 0 bases to trimming and J lost 3 bases, with 12 bases between them. Germline V gene sequence: CDR1 MNHEY, CDR2 SMNVEV (reference sequence). The CDR3 DNA is TGTGCCAGCAGTTTATCGGAGGGAAGAATCTACGAGCAGTACTTC. This gives the protein CASSLSEGRIYEQYF.

This sequence joins TRBV9 and TRBJ2-7; D gene unclear. Germline V gives CDR1 SGDLS, CDR2 YYNGEE. This CDR3 has 13 amino acids. Trimming left V 2 bases short and J 1 base short, with 7 bases between. CDR3 region: CASSVQESYEQYF. Here the CDR3 DNA reads TGTGCCAGCAGCGTTCAGGAGTCCTACGAGCAGTACTTC.

V gene TRBV6-4 combines with J gene TRBJ2-1, with 10 bases lining up with TRBD2. The germline V gene has CDR1 MRHNA and CDR2 SNTAGT. CDR3 length: 15 amino acids. V gave up 0 bases and J gave up 8 bases; unmatched junction bases: 4. CDR3 protein: CASSDSASGSDEQFF. The DNA for the CDR3 is TGTGCCAGCAGTGACTCAGCTAGCGGGAGTGATGAGCAGTTCTTC.

The chain uses TRBV28 and TRBJ2-3; weak D call: TRBD1 (6 bases). This CDR3 is built from 14 residues. V lost 2 bases to trimming and J lost 5 bases, with 11 bases between them. The V gene's germline CDR1 is MDHEN and CDR2 SYDVKM. The CDR3 here is CASSLAGAGDTQYF. Here the CDR3 DNA reads TGTGCCAGCAGTTTAGCAGGGGCTGGAGATACGCAGTATTTT.

V gene TRBV7-9 combines with J gene TRBJ2-2; possibly TRBD1 for D (5 bases). Per the germline V gene, CDR1 is SEHNR and CDR2 is FQNEAQ (reference sequence). V lost 5 bases to trimming and J lost 6 bases, with 16 bases between them. The CDR3 has 15 amino acids. The CDR3 loop reads CASSPPSGYSGELFF. The CDR3 DNA reads TGTGCCAGCAGCCCCCCGTCAGGGTATTCCGGGGAGCTGTTTTTT.

This rearrangement joins TRBV5-6 to TRBJ1-2; D is undetermined. V was clipped by 3 bases and J by 2 bases, with 11 bases between them. The CDR3 consists of 14 residues. Germline V gene sequence: CDR1 SGHDT, CDR2 YYEEEE. CDR3 sequence: CASSSTDLNYGYTF. CDR3 coding DNA: TGTGCCAGCAGCTCGACCGACCTGAACTATGGCTACACCTTC.

This clone appeared a single time. This rearrangement joins TRBV28 to TRBJ2-2; maybe TRBD1 (6 bases). CDR1 is MDHEN and CDR2 is SYDVKM in the germline V gene. This CDR3 region has 15 residues. With 2 bases removed from V and 6 bases from J, the gap between germline ends came to 13 bases. The chain's CDR3 is CASSLVTGWAGELFF. DNA of the CDR3: TGTGCCAGCAGTTTAGTCACAGGGTGGGCCGGGGAGCTGTTTTTT. The entire variable domain, with the rest obtained from reference TRBV28 and TRBJ2-2, is as follows: DVKVTQSSRYLVKRTGEKVFLECVQDMDHENMFWYRQDPGLGLRLIYFSYDVKMKEKGDIPEGYSVSREKKERFSLILESASTNQTSMYLCASSLVTGWAGELFFGEGSRLTVL.

The chain links TRBV5-6 to TRBJ1-5; 10 positions match TRBD1. CDR3 length: 19 amino acids. The germline gives CDR1 SGHDT, CDR2 YYEEEE. The J segment lost 1 base and the V segment lost 3 bases, leaving 13 bases of the junction unmatched. The CDR3 nucleotides read TGTGCCAGCAGCTCGAGGCGGGACAGGGGCCAAGGGAGCAATCAGCCCCAGCATTTT. Protein product: CASSSRRDRGQGSNQPQHF. The entire variable domain, with the rest obtained from reference TRBV5-6 and TRBJ1-5, is as follows: DAGVTQSPTHLIKTRGQQVTLRCSPKSGHDTVSWYQQALGQGPQFIFQYYEEEERQRGNFPDRFSGHQFPNYSSELNVNALLLGDSALYLCASSSRRDRGQGSNQPQHFGDGTRLSIL.

V usage is TRBV7-8 and J usage is TRBJ2-7; D not certain. The V gene's germline CDR1 is SGHVS and CDR2 FQNEAQ. The germline V and J ends were trimmed by 1 base and 5 bases, with 15 bases remaining between them. This CDR3 has 15 amino acids. CDR3 residues: CASSLVPGVGDEQYF. In DNA, the CDR3 is TGTGCCAGCAGCTTAGTCCCGGGCGTGGGCGACGAGCAGTACTTC.

The rearrangement joins TRBV10-3 to TRBJ1-4, with D uncertain. The germline V and J ends were trimmed by 3 bases and 0 bases, with 11 bases remaining between them. The CDR3 sequence is 16 residues long. Germline CDR1 and CDR2: ENHRY and SYGVKD. Written as DNA, the CDR3 is TGTGCCATCAGTGATTCGAAGGCTGCAACTAATGAAAAACTGTTTTTT. Protein sequence: CAISDSKAATNEKLFF.

This clone was observed a few times. This sequence joins TRBV11-3 and TRBJ2-4; 7 nucleotides match TRBD1. Germline V CDR1 and CDR2: SGHNT, YENEEA. The V and J ends lost 2 bases and 0 bases, in that order; junction bases with no gene match: 4. There are 16 residues in the CDR3. CDR3 sequence (DNA): TGTGCCAGCAGCTTATATCAGGGGGTAGCCAAAAACATTCAGTACTTC. It encodes CASSLYQGVAKNIQYF.

The rearrangement joins TRBV5-1 to TRBJ2-2; the match to TRBD2 covers 14 bases. The CDR3 spans 14 residues. Unmatched junction bases numbered 3, after V lost 4 bases and J lost 10 bases. Germline V gene sequence: CDR1 SGHRS, CDR2 YFSETQ. The CDR3 reads CASSMGLAGEELFF. The CDR3 DNA sequence: TGCGCCAGCAGCATGGGACTAGCGGGAGAGGAGCTGTTTTTT.

The V call is TRBV11-2, the J call TRBJ2-3; D perhaps matches TRBD1 (6 bases). The germline gives CDR1 SGHAT, CDR2 FQNNGV. V was clipped by 4 bases and J by 7 bases, with 15 bases between them. CDR3 size: 14 residues. CDR3 region: CASSSTAGENTQYF. The CDR3 nucleotides read TGTGCCAGCAGCTCCACCGCAGGGGAAAATACGCAGTATTTT.

The chain uses TRBV5-1 and TRBJ2-7; D is possibly TRBD1 or TRBD2 (5 bases each). The CDR3 extends over 13 amino acids. V lost 4 bases and J 5 bases, leaving 13 bases between the germline ends. Germline lookup yields CDR1 SGHRS and CDR2 YFSETQ. CDR3 nucleotide sequence: TGCGCCAGCAGCCGGGACGTTGGCAACGAGCAGTACTTC. Protein product: CASSRDVGNEQYF.

The chain uses TRBV5-4 and TRBJ1-3; D is unclear. The germline CDR1 and CDR2 sequences are SGHNT and YYREEE (reference sequence). Trimming pared 1 base from V and 0 bases from J, leaving 8 bases between. CDR3 length equals 15 residues. CDR3 sequence: CASSLNQNSGNTIYF. CDR3 in DNA: TGTGCCAGCAGCTTGAACCAAAACTCTGGAAACACCATATATTTT.

This chain connects TRBV19 to TRBJ1-2; the match to TRBD1 covers 7 bases. Germline CDR1 and CDR2: LNHDA and SQIVND (reference sequence). CDR3 length equals 14 residues. Trimming cost V 5 bases and J 7 bases; bases outside gene matches: 10. The CDR3 reads CASSPTGFVSGYTF. DNA of the CDR3: TGTGCCAGTAGTCCGACAGGGTTTGTCTCTGGCTACACCTTC.